Below, one T cell receptor beta chain is given with its context. This table comes from immunoSEQ multiplex PCR, and its TCRdb copy is limited to in-frame clones, with some not included. The table records 1.6 million or so clones, around 95% of them present only once. This sample is part of a study of shared clonotypes between healthy human individuals. V lost 5 bases and J 10 bases, leaving 9 bases between the germline ends. The V gene's germline CDR1 is SGHTA and CDR2 FQGTGA. This CDR3 has 11 amino acids. The specimen sequenced was naive CD4+ T cells sorted from blood. The sample's subset: CD45RA+ positively selected. V usage is TRBV7-3 and J usage is TRBJ2-1; perhaps D is TRBD1 or TRBD2 (5 bases each). The receptor was derived from a man between 25 and 39 years old in good health. The CDR3 nucleotides read TGTGCCAGCAGCCAGGGACCAGAGCAGTTCTTC. Its translation is CASSQGPEQFF.